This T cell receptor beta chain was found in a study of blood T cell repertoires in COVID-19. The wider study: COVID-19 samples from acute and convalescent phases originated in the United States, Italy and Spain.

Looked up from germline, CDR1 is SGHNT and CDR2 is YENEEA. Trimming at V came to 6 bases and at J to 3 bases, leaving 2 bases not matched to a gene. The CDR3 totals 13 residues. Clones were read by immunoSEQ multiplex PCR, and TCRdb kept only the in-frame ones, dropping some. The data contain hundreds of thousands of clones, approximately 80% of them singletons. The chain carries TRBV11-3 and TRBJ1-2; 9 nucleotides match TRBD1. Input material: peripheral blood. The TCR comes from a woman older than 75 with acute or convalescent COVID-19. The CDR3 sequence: CASSGQGHYGYTF. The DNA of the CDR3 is TGTGCCAGCAGTGGACAGGGGCACTATGGCTACACCTTC. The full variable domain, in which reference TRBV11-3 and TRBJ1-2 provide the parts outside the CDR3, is EAGVVQSPRYKIIEKKQPVAFWCNPISGHNTLYWYLQNLGQGPELLIRYENEEAVDDSQLPKDRFSAERLKGVDSTLKIQPAELGDSAVYLCASSGQGHYGYTFGSGTRLTVV.